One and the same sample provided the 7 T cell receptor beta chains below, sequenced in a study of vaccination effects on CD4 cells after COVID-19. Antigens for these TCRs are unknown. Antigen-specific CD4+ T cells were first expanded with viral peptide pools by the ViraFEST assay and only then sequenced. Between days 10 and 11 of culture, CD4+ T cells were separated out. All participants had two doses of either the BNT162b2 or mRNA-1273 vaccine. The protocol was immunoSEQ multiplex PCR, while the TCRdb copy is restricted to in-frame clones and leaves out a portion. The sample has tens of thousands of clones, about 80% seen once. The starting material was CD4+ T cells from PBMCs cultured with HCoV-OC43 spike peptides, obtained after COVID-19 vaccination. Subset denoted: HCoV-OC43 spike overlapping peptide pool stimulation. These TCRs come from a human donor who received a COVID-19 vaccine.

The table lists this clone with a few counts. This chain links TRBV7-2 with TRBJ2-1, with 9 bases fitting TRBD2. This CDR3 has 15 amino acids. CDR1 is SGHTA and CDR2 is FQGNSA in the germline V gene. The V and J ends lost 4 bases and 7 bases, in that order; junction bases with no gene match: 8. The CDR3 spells CASSSTALAGNEQFF. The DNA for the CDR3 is TGTGCCAGCAGCTCAACCGCCCTAGCGGGGAATGAGCAGTTCTTC. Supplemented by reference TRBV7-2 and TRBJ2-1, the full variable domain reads GAGVSQSPSNKVTEKGKDVELRCDPISGHTALYWYRQSLGQGLEFLIYFQGNSAPDKSGLPSDRFSAERTGGSVSTLTIQRTQQEDSAVYLCASSSTALAGNEQFFGPGTRLTVL.

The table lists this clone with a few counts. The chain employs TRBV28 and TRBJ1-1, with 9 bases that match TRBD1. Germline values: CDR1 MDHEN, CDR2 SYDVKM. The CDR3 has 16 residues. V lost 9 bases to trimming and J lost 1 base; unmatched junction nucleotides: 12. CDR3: CASPSGTGLGNTEAFF. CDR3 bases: TGTGCCAGTCCGTCCGGGACAGGGCTTGGGAACACTGAAGCTTTCTTT. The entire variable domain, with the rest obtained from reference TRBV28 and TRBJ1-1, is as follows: DVKVTQSSRYLVKRTGEKVFLECVQDMDHENMFWYRQDPGLGLRLIYFSYDVKMKEKGDIPEGYSVSREKKERFSLILESASTNQTSMYLCASPSGTGLGNTEAFFGQGTRLTVV.

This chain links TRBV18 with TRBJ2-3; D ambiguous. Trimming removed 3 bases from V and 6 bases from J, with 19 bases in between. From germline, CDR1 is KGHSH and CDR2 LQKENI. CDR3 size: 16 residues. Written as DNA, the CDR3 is TGTGCCAGCTCACCGGGCGAAGGGCTCCGGTCGGATACGCAGTATTTT. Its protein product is CASSPGEGLRSDTQYF.

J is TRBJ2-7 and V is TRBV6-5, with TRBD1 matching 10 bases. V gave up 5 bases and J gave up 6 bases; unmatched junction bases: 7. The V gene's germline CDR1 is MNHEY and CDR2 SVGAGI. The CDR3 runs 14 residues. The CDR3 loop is CASSRDRGLGEQYV. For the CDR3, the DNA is TGTGCCAGCAGTAGAGACAGGGGGCTAGGCGAGCAGTACGTC.

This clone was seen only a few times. CDR3 residues: CASSEESTDTQYF. Written as DNA, the CDR3 is TGTGCCAGCAGTGAGGAGAGCACAGATACGCAGTATTTT. The V and J genes are TRBV2 and TRBJ2-3, with D unclear. The germline V gene has CDR1 SNHLY and CDR2 FYNNEI. CDR3 size: 13 residues. Trimming took 3 bases from V and 0 from J, leaving 4 bases between them.

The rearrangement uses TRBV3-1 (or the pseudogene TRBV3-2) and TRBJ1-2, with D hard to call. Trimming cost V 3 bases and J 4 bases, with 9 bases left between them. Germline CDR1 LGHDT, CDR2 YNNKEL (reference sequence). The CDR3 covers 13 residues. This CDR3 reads CASSHRDTYGYTF. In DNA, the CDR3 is TGTGCCAGCAGCCACCGGGATACCTATGGCTACACCTTC.

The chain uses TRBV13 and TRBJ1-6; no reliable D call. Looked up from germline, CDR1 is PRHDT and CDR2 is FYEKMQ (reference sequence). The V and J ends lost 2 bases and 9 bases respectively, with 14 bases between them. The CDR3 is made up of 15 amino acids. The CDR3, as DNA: TGTGCCAGCAGCTTATATACAGCTTACCCTTCACCCCTCCACTTT. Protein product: CASSLYTAYPSPLHF.